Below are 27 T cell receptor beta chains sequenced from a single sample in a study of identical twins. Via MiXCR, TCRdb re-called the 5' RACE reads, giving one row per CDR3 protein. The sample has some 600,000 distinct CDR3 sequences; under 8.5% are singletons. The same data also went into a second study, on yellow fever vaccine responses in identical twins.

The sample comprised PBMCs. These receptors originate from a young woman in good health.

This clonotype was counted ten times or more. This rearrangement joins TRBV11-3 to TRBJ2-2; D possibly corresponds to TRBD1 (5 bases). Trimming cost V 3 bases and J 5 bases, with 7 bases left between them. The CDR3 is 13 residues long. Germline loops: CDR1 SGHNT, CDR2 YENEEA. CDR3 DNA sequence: TGTGCCAGCAGCTTTCAGGGTACCGGGGAGCTGTTTTTT. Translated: CASSFQGTGELFF. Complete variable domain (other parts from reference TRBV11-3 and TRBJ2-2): EAGVVQSPRYKIIEKKQPVAFWCNPISGHNTLYWYLQNLGQGPELLIRYENEEAVDDSQLPKDRFSAERLKGVDSTLKIQPAELGDSAVYLCASSFQGTGELFFGEGSRLTVL.

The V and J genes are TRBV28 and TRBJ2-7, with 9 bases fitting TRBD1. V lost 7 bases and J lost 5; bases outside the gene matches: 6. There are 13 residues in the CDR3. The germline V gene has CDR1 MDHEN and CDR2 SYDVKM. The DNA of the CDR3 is TGTGCCAGCAACGACAGGGGGGGCCACGAGCAGTACTTC. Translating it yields CASNDRGGHEQYF. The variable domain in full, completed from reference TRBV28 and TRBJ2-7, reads DVKVTQSSRYLVKRTGEKVFLECVQDMDHENMFWYRQDPGLGLRLIYFSYDVKMKEKGDIPEGYSVSREKKERFSLILESASTNQTSMYLCASNDRGGHEQYFGPGTRLTVT.

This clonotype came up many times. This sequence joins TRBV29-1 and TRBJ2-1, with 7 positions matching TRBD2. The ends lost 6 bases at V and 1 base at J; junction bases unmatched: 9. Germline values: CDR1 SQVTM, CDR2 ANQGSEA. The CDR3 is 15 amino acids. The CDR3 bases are TGCAGCGTCGTTTTAGCGGGTCTTTCCTACAATGAGCAGTTCTTC. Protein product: CSVVLAGLSYNEQFF.

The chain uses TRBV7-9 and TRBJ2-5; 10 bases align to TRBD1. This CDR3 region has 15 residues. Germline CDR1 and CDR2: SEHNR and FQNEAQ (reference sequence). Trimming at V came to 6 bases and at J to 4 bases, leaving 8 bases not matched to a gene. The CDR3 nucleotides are TGTGCCAGCAGTCCCGGGACAGGGGTCGGAGAGACCCAGTACTTC. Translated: CASSPGTGVGETQYF.

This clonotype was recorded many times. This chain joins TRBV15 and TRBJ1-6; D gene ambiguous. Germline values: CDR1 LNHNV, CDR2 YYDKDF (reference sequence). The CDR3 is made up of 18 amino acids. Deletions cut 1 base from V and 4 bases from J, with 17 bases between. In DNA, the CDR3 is TGTGCCACCAGCAGAGCGTCGCCGACGGGAGGGTATAATTCACCCCTCCACTTT. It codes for CATSRASPTGGYNSPLHF.

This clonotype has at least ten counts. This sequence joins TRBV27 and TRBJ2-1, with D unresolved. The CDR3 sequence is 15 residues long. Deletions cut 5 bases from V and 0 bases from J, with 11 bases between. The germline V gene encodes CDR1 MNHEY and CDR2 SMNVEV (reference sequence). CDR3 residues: CASSDIFTSYNEQFF. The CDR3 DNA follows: TGTGCCAGCAGTGACATCTTTACCTCCTACAATGAGCAGTTCTTC.

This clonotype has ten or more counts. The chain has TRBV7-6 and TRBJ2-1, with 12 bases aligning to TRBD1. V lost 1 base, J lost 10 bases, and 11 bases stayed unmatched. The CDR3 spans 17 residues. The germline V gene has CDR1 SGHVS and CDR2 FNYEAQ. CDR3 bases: TGTGCCAGCAGCTTAGTAGGCTGGGGACAGGGGGCTGAAGAGCAGTTCTTC. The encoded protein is CASSLVGWGQGAEEQFF. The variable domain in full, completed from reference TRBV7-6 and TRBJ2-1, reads GAGVSQSPRYKVTKRGQDVALRCDPISGHVSLYWYRQALGQGPEFLTYFNYEAQQDKSGLPNDRFSAERPEGSISTLTIQRTEQRDSAMYRCASSLVGWGQGAEEQFFGPGTRLTVL.

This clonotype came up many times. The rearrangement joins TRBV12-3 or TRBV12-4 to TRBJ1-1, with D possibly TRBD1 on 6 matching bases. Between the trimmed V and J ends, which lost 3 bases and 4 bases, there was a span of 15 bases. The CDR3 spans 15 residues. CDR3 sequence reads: CASSFATGGGTEAFF. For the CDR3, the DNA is TGTGCCAGCAGTTTCGCGACAGGAGGAGGCACTGAAGCTTTCTTT.

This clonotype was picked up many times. The CDR3 loop is CASRLAGGTGELFF. CDR3 DNA: TGTGCCAGCCGACTAGCGGGAGGTACCGGGGAGCTGTTTTTT. The V call is TRBV7-3, the J call TRBJ2-2; 13 bases agree with TRBD2. This CDR3 spans 14 amino acids. Germline trimming cut 8 bases from V and 5 bases from J; bases unmatched to any gene: 2. The germline V gene has CDR1 SGHTA and CDR2 FQGTGA.

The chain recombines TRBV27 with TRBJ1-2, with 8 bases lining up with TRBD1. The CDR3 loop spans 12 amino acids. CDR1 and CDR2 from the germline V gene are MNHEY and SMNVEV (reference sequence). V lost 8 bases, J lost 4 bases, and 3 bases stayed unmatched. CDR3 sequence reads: CASRQGSYGYTF. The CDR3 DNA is TGTGCCAGCCGACAGGGGAGCTATGGCTACACCTTC.

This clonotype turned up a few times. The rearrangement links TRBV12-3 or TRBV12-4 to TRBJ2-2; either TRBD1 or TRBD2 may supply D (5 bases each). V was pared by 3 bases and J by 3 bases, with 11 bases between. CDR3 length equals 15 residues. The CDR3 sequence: CASSLGDGYTGELFF. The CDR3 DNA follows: TGTGCCAGCAGTTTGGGGGACGGGTACACCGGGGAGCTGTTTTTT.

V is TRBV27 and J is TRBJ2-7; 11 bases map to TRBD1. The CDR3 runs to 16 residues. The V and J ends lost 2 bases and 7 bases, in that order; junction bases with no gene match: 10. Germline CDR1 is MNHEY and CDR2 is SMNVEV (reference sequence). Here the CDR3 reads CASSLMFGTGGEEQYF. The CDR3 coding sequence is TGTGCCAGCAGTTTAATGTTTGGGACAGGGGGTGAAGAGCAGTACTTC.

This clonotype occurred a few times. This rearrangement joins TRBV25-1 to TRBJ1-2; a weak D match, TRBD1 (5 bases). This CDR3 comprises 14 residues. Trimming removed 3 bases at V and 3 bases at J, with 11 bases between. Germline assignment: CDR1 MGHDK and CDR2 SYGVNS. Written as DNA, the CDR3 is TGTGCCAGCAGTGACATTGGGGACCACTATGGCTACACCTTC. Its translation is CASSDIGDHYGYTF.

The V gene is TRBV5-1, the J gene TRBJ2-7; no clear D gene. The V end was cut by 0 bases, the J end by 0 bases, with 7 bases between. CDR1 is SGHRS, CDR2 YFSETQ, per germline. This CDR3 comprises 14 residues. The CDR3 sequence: CASSLGGVSYEQYF. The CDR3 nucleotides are TGCGCCAGCAGCTTGGGCGGAGTCTCCTACGAGCAGTACTTC.

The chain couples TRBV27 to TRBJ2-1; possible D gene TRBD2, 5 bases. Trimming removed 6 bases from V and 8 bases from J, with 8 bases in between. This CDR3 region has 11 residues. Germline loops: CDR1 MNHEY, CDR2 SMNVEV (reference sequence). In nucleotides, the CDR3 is TGTGCCAGCAGAAGGACTGATGAGCAGTTCTTC. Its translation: CASRRTDEQFF.

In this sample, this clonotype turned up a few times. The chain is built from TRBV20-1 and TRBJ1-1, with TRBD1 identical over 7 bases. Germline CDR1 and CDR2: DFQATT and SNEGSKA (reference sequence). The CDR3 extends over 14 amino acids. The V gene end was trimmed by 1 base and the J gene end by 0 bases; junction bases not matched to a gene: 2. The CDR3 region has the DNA TGCAGTGCTAGAGCGACAGGGATGAACACTGAAGCTTTCTTT. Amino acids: CSARATGMNTEAFF.

The CDR3 reads CASSLQPARGEQFF. The DNA for the CDR3 is TGTGCCAGCAGTTTACAGCCGGCCAGAGGTGAGCAGTTCTTC. The rearrangement uses TRBV28 and TRBJ2-1; D gene uncertain. The V end was cut by 2 bases, the J end by 9 bases, with 14 bases between. This CDR3 spans 14 amino acids. Germline V gene lookup returns CDR1 MDHEN and CDR2 SYDVKM.

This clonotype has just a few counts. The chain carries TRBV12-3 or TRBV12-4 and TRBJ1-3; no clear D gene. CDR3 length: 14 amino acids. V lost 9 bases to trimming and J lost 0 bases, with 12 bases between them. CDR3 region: CASPKHHSGNTIYF. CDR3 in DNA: TGTGCCAGTCCTAAACACCACTCTGGAAACACCATATATTTT.

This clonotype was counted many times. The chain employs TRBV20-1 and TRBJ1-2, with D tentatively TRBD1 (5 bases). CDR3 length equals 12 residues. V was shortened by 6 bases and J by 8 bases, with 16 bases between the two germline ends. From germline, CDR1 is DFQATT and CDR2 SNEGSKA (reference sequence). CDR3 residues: CSATTGAWGYTF. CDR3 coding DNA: TGCAGTGCGACTACAGGAGCGTGGGGCTACACCTTC.

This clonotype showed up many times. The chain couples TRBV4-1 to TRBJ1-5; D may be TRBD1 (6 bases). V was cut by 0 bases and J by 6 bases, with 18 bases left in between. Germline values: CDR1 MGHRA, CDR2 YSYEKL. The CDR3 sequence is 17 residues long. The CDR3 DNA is TGCGCCAGCAGCCAAGAGCAAGCGGTACAGGGAGGTCAGCCCCAGCATTTT. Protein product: CASSQEQAVQGGQPQHF.

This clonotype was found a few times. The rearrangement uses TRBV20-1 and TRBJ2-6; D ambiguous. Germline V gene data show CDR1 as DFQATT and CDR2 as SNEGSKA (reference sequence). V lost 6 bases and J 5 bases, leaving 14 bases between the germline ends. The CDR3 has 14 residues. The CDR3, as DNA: TGCAGTGCAAGGCCGTCGCTCAGGGCCAACGTCCTGACTTTC. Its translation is CSARPSLRANVLTF.

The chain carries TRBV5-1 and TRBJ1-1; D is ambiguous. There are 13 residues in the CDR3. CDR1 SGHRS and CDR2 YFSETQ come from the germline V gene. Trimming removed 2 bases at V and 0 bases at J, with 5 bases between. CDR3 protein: CASSFYMNTEAFF. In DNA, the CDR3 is TGCGCCAGCAGCTTTTACATGAACACTGAAGCTTTCTTT.

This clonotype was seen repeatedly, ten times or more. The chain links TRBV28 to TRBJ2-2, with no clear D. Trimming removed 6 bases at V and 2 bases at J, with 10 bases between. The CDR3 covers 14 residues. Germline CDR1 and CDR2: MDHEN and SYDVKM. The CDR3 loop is CASSPLYNTGELFF. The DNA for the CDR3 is TGTGCCAGCAGCCCATTATATAACACCGGGGAGCTGTTTTTT.

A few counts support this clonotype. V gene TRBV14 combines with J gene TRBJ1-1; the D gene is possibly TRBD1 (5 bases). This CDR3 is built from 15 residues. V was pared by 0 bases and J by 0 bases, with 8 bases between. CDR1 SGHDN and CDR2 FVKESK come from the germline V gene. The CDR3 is CASSQEGGLNTEAFF. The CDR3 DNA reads TGTGCCAGCAGCCAAGAGGGGGGTCTGAACACTGAAGCTTTCTTT.

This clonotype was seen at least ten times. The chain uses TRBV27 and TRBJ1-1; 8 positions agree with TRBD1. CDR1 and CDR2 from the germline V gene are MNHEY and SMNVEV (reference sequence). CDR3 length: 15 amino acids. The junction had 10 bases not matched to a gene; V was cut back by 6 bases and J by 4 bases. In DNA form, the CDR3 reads TGTGCCAGCAGAACTCCGGACAGGGTCGCCACTGAAGCTTTCTTT. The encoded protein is CASRTPDRVATEAFF.

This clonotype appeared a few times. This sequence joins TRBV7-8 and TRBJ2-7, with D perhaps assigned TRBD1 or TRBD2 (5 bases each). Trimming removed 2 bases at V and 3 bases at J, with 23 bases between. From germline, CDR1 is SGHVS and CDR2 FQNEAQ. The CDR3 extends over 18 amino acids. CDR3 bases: TGTGCCAGCAGCTTATTCGCGTGGGGGTTAGCAGCTGACTACGAGCAGTACTTC. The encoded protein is CASSLFAWGLAADYEQYF. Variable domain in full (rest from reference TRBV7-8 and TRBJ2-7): GAGVSQSPRYKVAKRGQDVALRCDPISGHVSLFWYQQALGQGPEFLTYFQNEAQLDKSGLPSDRFFAERPEGSVSTLKIQRTQQEDSAVYLCASSLFAWGLAADYEQYFGPGTRLTVT.

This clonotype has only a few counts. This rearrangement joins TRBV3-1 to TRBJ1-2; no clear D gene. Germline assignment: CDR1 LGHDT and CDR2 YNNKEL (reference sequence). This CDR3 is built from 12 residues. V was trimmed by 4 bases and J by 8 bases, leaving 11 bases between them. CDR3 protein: CASSPGVWGYTF. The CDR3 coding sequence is TGTGCCAGCAGCCCGGGTGTCTGGGGCTACACCTTC.